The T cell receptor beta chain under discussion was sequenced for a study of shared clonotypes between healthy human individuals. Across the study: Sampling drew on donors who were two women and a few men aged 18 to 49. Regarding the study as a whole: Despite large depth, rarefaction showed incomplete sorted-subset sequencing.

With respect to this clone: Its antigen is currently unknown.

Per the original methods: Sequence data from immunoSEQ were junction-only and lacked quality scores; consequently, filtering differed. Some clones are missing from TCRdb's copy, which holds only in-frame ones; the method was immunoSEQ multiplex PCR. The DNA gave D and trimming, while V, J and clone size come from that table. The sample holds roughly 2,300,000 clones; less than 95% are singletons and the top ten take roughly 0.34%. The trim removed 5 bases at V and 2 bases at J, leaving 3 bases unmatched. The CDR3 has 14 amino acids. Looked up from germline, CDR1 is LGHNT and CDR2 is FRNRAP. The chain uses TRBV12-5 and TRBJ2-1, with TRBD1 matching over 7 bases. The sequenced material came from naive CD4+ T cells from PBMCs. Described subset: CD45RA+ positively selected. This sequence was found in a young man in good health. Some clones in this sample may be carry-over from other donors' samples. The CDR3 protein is CASGPGTAYNEQFF. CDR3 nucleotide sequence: TGTGCTAGTGGTCCCGGGACAGCCTACAATGAGCAGTTCTTC.